Presented here are 26 T cell receptor beta chains from one specimen sequenced in a study of shared clonotypes between healthy human individuals. Some clones are missing from TCRdb's copy, which holds only in-frame ones; the method was immunoSEQ multiplex PCR. Seen here are about 2.4 million clones, over 85% observed once, and the top ten hold about 0.13%. The sample was naive CD4+ T cells sorted from blood. The subset: CD45RA+ positively selected. These receptors all come from a man between 18 and 35 years old in good health.

The chain carries TRBV19 and TRBJ1-1, with D possibly being TRBD1 (6 bases). Germline V lookup: CDR1 LNHDA, CDR2 SQIVND (reference sequence). V was pared by 8 bases and J by 6 bases, with 16 bases between. This CDR3 is built from 13 residues. The CDR3 region is CASRGPNAPEAFF. CDR3 in DNA: TGTGCCAGTCGGGGGCCAAATGCCCCTGAAGCTTTCTTT. Combining the CDR3 with reference TRBV19 and TRBJ1-1 gives the whole variable domain DGGITQSPKYLFRKEGQNVTLSCEQNLNHDAMYWYRQDPGQGLRLIYYSQIVNDFQKGDIAEGYSVSREKKESFPLTVTSAQKNPTAFYLCASRGPNAPEAFFGQGTRLTVV.

This clone was seen a handful of times. The V and J genes are TRBV5-4 and TRBJ1-1; the D gene is possibly TRBD1 (5 bases). Germline V gives CDR1 SGHNT, CDR2 YYREEE (reference sequence). CDR3 length: 14 residues. V lost 0 bases and J lost 6, with 12 bases in between. This CDR3 is CASSLDAGRAEAFF. DNA for the CDR3: TGTGCCAGCAGCTTGGATGCAGGGAGGGCTGAAGCTTTCTTT. The variable domain in full, with the rest retrieved from reference TRBV5-4 and TRBJ1-1, is ETGVTQSPTHLIKTRGQQVTLRCSSQSGHNTVSWYQQALGQGPQFIFQYYREEENGRGNFPPRFSGLQFPNYSSELNVNALELDDSALYLCASSLDAGRAEAFFGQGTRLTVV.

The J gene is TRBJ1-2, the V gene TRBV6-1, with D possibly TRBD1 on 6 matching bases. CDR1 is MNHNS and CDR2 is SASEGT in the germline V gene. This CDR3 has 13 residues. V gave up 3 bases and J gave up 5 bases, with 10 bases separating them. The CDR3 DNA follows: TGTGCCAGCAGTGATCGGCAGGGGTATGGCTACACCTTC. Translation: CASSDRQGYGYTF.

The chain couples TRBV7-8 to TRBJ1-6; D gene uncertain. The CDR3 consists of 18 residues. Germline assignment: CDR1 SGHVS and CDR2 FQNEAQ. Trimming took 0 bases from V and 4 from J, leaving 16 bases between them. CDR3 sequence reads: CASSLARFVRQYNSPLHF. For the CDR3, the DNA is TGTGCCAGCAGCTTAGCGAGGTTCGTGCGCCAGTATAATTCACCCCTCCACTTT.

In the case of this clone: The same CDR3 can be traced to other DNA sequences in this sample. The rearrangement links TRBV6-6 to TRBJ2-7; D is undetermined. The CDR3 contains 14 residues. The V and J ends lost 6 bases and 3 bases respectively, with 15 bases between them. From germline, CDR1 is MNHNY and CDR2 SVGAGI (reference sequence). The CDR3 coding sequence is TGTGCCAGCAGCCTCCGGCCCGAGCTCTACGAGCAGTACTTC. Translating gives CASSLRPELYEQYF.

The chain's CDR3 is CASSLWLGSPLHF. The CDR3 DNA reads TGTGCCAGCAGTTTATGGCTGGGTTCACCCCTCCACTTT. This chain connects TRBV28 to TRBJ1-6; D uncertain. Trimming stripped 0 bases from V and 9 bases from J, with 6 bases between. Germline V lookup: CDR1 MDHEN, CDR2 SYDVKM. The CDR3 is made up of 13 amino acids. The full variable domain, completed using reference TRBV28 and TRBJ1-6, is DVKVTQSSRYLVKRTGEKVFLECVQDMDHENMFWYRQDPGLGLRLIYFSYDVKMKEKGDIPEGYSVSREKKERFSLILESASTNQTSMYLCASSLWLGSPLHFGNGTRLTVT.

This chain links TRBV4-1 with TRBJ2-3; 9 bases line up with TRBD2. The germline V gene has CDR1 MGHRA and CDR2 YSYEKL. V was clipped by 1 base and J by 3 bases; unmatched bases: 5. This CDR3 has 16 amino acids. CDR3 sequence (DNA): TGCGCCAGCAGCCAAGTAGCGGGAGTGTCGACAGATACGCAGTATTTT. Its translation: CASSQVAGVSTDTQYF.

The J gene is TRBJ1-1, the V gene TRBV5-6, with D perhaps matching TRBD1 (5 bases). The V and J ends lost 2 bases and 8 bases respectively, with 10 bases between them. The CDR3 totals 12 residues. Per germline, CDR1 SGHDT and CDR2 YYEEEE. For the CDR3, the DNA is TGTGCCAGCAGCTTTGTGGGGGGAGAAGCTTTCTTT. As protein: CASSFVGGEAFF.

This clone appeared a single time. The chain uses TRBV4-1 and TRBJ1-4; D uncertain. The CDR3 covers 16 residues. Germline V gives CDR1 MGHRA, CDR2 YSYEKL. The V end lost 0 bases, the J end lost 3 bases, and 11 bases lay between the germline ends. CDR3 sequence reads: CASSQDFTASNEKLFF. CDR3 coding DNA: TGCGCCAGCAGCCAAGATTTCACCGCGTCTAATGAAAAACTGTTTTTT.

This clone was recorded a few times. This rearrangement joins TRBV19 to TRBJ1-1, with no clear D. Trimming took 7 bases from V and 10 from J, leaving 16 bases between them. CDR3 length: 12 amino acids. The germline gives CDR1 LNHDA, CDR2 SQIVND (reference sequence). The CDR3 DNA reads as TGTGCCAGTAACACTCCCACGGACCTAGCTTTCTTT. It is translated as CASNTPTDLAFF.

The chain employs TRBV7-6 and TRBJ1-2, with TRBD1 identical over 7 bases. CDR1 and CDR2 (germline): SGHVS, FNYEAQ. The CDR3 is 13 amino acids. The J segment lost 6 bases and the V segment lost 5 bases, leaving 6 bases of the junction unmatched. The CDR3 bases are TGTGCCAGCAGCCTAATGACAGGGAATGGCTACACCTTC. Protein product: CASSLMTGNGYTF.

The J gene is TRBJ1-5, the V gene TRBV6-5; D is unclear. V dropped 2 bases and J dropped 9 bases, with 11 bases sitting between them. The CDR3 is made up of 13 amino acids. The germline V gene has CDR1 MNHEY and CDR2 SVGAGI. The CDR3: CASSYGLSGPQHF. The DNA for the CDR3 is TGTGCCAGCAGTTACGGGCTGTCGGGGCCCCAGCATTTT.

This rearrangement joins TRBV7-3 to TRBJ2-1, with TRBD2 as a possible D gene (7 bases). This CDR3 spans 15 amino acids. V dropped 6 bases and J dropped 3 bases, with 15 bases sitting between them. Germline V gives CDR1 SGHTA, CDR2 FQGTGA. The CDR3 nucleotides are TGTGCCAGCAGTCCCGACGGGGGGCACTACAATGAGCAGTTCTTC. This gives the protein CASSPDGGHYNEQFF.

This chain connects TRBV19 to TRBJ1-5, with TRBD1 matching 12 bases. Germline V gene sequence: CDR1 LNHDA, CDR2 SQIVND (reference sequence). The CDR3 has 18 residues. The ends lost 1 base at V and 0 bases at J; junction bases unmatched: 4. The CDR3 DNA reads TGTGCCAGTAGTATAGCCGGGACAGGGGGCGTTAGCAATCAGCCCCAGCATTTT. Protein: CASSIAGTGGVSNQPQHF.

Concerning this clone: The sample carries other DNA sequences with the same CDR3. The DNA of the CDR3 is TGTGCCAGCTCACCAAGCGCAACTAATGAAAAACTGTTTTTT. Protein product: CASSPSATNEKLFF. The chain combines TRBV18 with TRBJ1-4, with no clear D. The CDR3 sequence is 14 residues long. Trimming removed 2 bases from V and 0 bases from J, with 4 bases in between. Germline CDR1 is KGHSH and CDR2 is LQKENI.

V and J are TRBV10-3 and TRBJ1-4, with 8 bases matching TRBD1. Germline lookup yields CDR1 ENHRY and CDR2 SYGVKD. The length of the CDR3 is 15 residues. The junction had 14 bases not matched to a gene; V was cut back by 3 bases and J by 14 bases. The CDR3 region has the DNA TGTGCCATCAGTGACGAGCAGGGGGCGATCGACGGGCTGTTTTTT. Translated: CAISDEQGAIDGLFF.

As for this clone: At one boundary the junction diverges from the germline segment, which might be a read error. The chain combines TRBV7-7 with TRBJ2-5, with 12 bases fitting TRBD2. The CDR3 is made up of 15 amino acids. Germline V gives CDR1 SSHAT, CDR2 FNYEAQ (reference sequence). The CDR3 loop reads CASSLGLAGGETQYF. The CDR3, as DNA: TGTGCTAGCAGCTTAGGCCTAGCGGGAGGGGAGACCCAGTACTTC.

The chain links TRBV13 to TRBJ2-7; D not certain. The CDR3 extends over 13 amino acids. The V gene's germline CDR1 is PRHDT and CDR2 FYEKMQ (reference sequence). V shed 0 bases and J shed 0 bases, with 3 bases lying between them. The CDR3 loop reads CASSLGLSYEQYF. In DNA form, the CDR3 reads TGTGCCAGCAGCTTAGGCCTCTCCTACGAGCAGTACTTC. Using reference TRBV13 and TRBJ2-7 for the parts outside the CDR3, the full variable domain is AAGVIQSPRHLIKEKRETATLKCYPIPRHDTVYWYQQGPGQDPQFLISFYEKMQSDKGSIPDRFSAQQFSDYHSELNMSSLELGDSALYFCASSLGLSYEQYFGPGTRLTVT.

V is TRBV5-4 and J is TRBJ2-2, with 8 bases lining up with TRBD2. This CDR3 contains 15 residues. V lost 4 bases to trimming and J lost 7 bases; unmatched junction nucleotides: 9. CDR1 is SGHNT, CDR2 YYREEE, per germline (reference sequence). CDR3 amino acids: CASSDGTRAGGELFF. CDR3 DNA: TGTGCCAGCAGCGACGGGACTAGGGCGGGCGGGGAGCTGTTTTTT.

The gene calls are TRBV7-3 and TRBJ1-6; no clear D. This CDR3 comprises 13 residues. Trimming cost V 0 bases and J 7 bases, with 4 bases left between them. CDR1 SGHTA and CDR2 FQGTGA come from the germline V gene. This chain's CDR3 is CASSLTLNSPLHF. CDR3 bases: TGTGCCAGCAGCTTAACCCTAAATTCACCCCTCCACTTT.

The chain joins TRBV10-2 to TRBJ1-1, with D possibly TRBD1 on 5 matching bases. The V end was cut by 8 bases, the J end by 4 bases, with 17 bases between. The CDR3 is 14 residues long. Germline V gene data show CDR1 as WSHSY and CDR2 as SAAADI. The CDR3 coding sequence is TGCGCCAGCTCTCCGGGACGGATGATCACTGAAGCTTTCTTT. This codes for CASSPGRMITEAFF.

This clone was found once. The chain is built from TRBV6-6 and TRBJ1-6, with D perhaps matching TRBD1 (6 bases). This CDR3 has 13 amino acids. The ends were cut back, 7 bases at V and 10 bases at J, with 14 bases in the middle. CDR1 is MNHNY and CDR2 is SVGAGI in the germline V gene (reference sequence). The CDR3 spells CASKLGAGSPLHF. Here the CDR3 DNA reads TGTGCCAGCAAACTGGGGGCCGGATCACCCCTCCACTTT.

The chain links TRBV5-6 to TRBJ1-2; D remains ambiguous. Per the germline V gene, CDR1 is SGHDT and CDR2 is YYEEEE. CDR3 length: 14 amino acids. V was shortened by 4 bases and J by 1 base, with 11 bases between the two germline ends. The CDR3 bases are TGTGCCAGCAGCCTGGAGAGGGTTAACTATGGCTACACCTTC. This gives the protein CASSLERVNYGYTF.

The chain is built from TRBV10-3 and TRBJ1-5; tentative D call: TRBD1 (5 bases). Germline lookup yields CDR1 ENHRY and CDR2 SYGVKD. The CDR3 runs 17 residues. V lost 3 bases and J 11 bases, leaving 26 bases between the germline ends. The CDR3 nucleotides are TGTGCCATCAGTGATGGGGGAGGGTCGTCCCTCTCGGGGACCCAGCATTTT. It specifies CAISDGGGSSLSGTQHF.

The gene calls are TRBV27 and TRBJ2-1, with 7 bases aligning to TRBD2. This CDR3 spans 14 amino acids. V was pared by 8 bases and J by 7 bases, with 11 bases of the junction left unmatched. Germline V gene lookup returns CDR1 MNHEY and CDR2 SMNVEV (reference sequence). The CDR3 bases are TGTGCCAGCCGCCGTGGTCTAGCGGTAAATGAGCAGTTCTTC. Its protein product is CASRRGLAVNEQFF.

The rearrangement links TRBV21-1 to TRBJ2-5; whether TRBD1, the table's D call, matches the DNA was not checked. TRBV21-1 is a pseudogene segment. This CDR3 is 12 amino acids long. The CDR3 loop is CAMRDRDETQYF. CDR3 nucleotides: TGTGCCATGCGAGACAGGGACGAGACCCAGTACTTC.